The clone carrying this TCR beta chain appeared a few times. Its antigen is not identified. The source of the sample is a study of response to subunit inactivated influenza vaccine. Study-level findings and limits: With each seasonal influenza vaccination, the authors suggested, few new T cells are recruited.

TCRdb re-called the RT-PCR reads through MiXCR, storing one row per CDR3 protein. The table shows under 800,000 distinct CDR3 sequences, with approximately 15% occurring only once. The CDR3 sequence is 15 residues long. The germline V gene has CDR1 SGHRS and CDR2 YFSETQ. Trimming cost V 0 bases and J 8 bases; bases outside gene matches: 7. The source of this sequence is a man over 45 who received an inactivated influenza vaccine. The source material was PBMCs from blood, sampled approximately 15 days before vaccination. V gene TRBV5-1 combines with J gene TRBJ2-1, with 8 nucleotides matching TRBD1. The CDR3 sequence: CASSLDGQGGDEQFF. The CDR3 bases are TGCGCCAGCAGCTTGGACGGACAGGGTGGCGATGAGCAGTTCTTC.